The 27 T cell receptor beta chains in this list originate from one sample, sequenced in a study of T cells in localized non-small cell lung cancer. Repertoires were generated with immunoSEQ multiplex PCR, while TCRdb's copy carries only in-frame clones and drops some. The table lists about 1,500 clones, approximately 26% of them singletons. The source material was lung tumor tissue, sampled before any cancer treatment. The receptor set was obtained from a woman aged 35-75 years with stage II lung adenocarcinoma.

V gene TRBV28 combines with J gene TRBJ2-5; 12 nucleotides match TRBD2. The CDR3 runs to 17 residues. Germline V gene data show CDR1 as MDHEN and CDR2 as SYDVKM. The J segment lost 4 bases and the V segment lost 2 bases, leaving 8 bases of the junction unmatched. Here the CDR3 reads CASSLGRLAGARETQYF. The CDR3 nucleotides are TGTGCCAGCAGTTTAGGTCGACTAGCGGGAGCGAGAGAGACCCAGTACTTC.

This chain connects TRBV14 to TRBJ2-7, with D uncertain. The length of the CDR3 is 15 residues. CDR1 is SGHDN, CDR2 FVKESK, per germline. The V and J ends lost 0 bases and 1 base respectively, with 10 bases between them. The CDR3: CASSQDIARSYEQYF. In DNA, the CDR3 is TGTGCCAGCAGCCAAGATATTGCTCGGTCCTACGAGCAGTACTTC. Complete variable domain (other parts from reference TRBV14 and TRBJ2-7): EAGVTQFPSHSVIEKGQTVTLRCDPISGHDNLYWYRRVMGKEIKFLLHFVKESKQDESGMPNNRFLAERTGGTYSTLKVQPAELEDSGVYFCASSQDIARSYEQYFGPGTRLTVT.

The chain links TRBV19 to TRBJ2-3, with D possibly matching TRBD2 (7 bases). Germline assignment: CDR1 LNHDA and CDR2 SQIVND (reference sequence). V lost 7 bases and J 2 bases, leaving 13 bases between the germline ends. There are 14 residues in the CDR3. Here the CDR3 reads CASTRGASTDTQYF. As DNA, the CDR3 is TGTGCCAGTACCCGGGGGGCGTCCACAGATACGCAGTATTTT.

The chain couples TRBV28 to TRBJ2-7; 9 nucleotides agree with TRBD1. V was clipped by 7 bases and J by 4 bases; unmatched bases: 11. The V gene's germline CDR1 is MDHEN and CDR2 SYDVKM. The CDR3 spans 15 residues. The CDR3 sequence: CASNPHGTGRYEQYF. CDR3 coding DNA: TGTGCCAGCAACCCCCACGGGACAGGGAGGTACGAGCAGTACTTC.

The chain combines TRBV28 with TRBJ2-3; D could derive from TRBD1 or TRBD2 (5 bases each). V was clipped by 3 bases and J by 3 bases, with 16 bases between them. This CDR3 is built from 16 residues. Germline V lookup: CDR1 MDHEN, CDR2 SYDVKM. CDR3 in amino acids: CASSFYQGVVTDTQYF. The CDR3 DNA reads TGTGCCAGCAGTTTTTACCAGGGAGTGGTAACAGATACGCAGTATTTT.

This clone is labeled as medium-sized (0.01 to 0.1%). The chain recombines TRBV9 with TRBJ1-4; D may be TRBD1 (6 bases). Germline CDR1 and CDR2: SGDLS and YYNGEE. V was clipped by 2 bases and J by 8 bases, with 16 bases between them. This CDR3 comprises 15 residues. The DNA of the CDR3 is TGTGCCAGCAGCGTGCTGGGTCTGCAGGGGGAAAAACTGTTTTTT. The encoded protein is CASSVLGLQGEKLFF.

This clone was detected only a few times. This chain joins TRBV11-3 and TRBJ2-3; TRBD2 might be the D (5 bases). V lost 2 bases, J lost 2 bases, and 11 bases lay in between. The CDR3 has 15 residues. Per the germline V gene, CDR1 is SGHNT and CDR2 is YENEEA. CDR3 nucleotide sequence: TGTGCCAGCAGCTTAAGCGTCCTAGCCACAGATACGCAGTATTTT. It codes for CASSLSVLATDTQYF.

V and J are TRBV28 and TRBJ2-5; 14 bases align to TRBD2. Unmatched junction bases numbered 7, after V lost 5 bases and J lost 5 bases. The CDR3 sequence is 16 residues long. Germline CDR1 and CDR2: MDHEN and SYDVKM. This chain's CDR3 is CASSRQTSGRDETQYF. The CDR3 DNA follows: TGTGCCAGCAGTCGACAGACTAGCGGGAGGGACGAGACCCAGTACTTC.

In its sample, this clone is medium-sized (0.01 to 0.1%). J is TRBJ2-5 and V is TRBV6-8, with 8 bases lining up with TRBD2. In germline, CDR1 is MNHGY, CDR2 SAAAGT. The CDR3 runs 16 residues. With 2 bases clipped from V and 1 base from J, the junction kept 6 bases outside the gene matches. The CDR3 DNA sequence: TGTGCCAGCAGTTACCCTAGGGGGACTAGCCAAGAGACCCAGTACTTC. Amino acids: CASSYPRGTSQETQYF.

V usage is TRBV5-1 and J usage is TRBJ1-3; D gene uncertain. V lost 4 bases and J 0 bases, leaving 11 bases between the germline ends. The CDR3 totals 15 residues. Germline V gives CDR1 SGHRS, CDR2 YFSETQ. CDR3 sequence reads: CASSPAVSSGNTIYF. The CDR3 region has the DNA TGCGCCAGCAGCCCCGCAGTATCCTCTGGAAACACCATATATTTT.

Written as DNA, the CDR3 is TGCGCCAGCAGTGAGTCGGCCTCAGGGTACAATGAGCAGTTCTTC. It encodes CASSESASGYNEQFF. V gene TRBV10-2 combines with J gene TRBJ2-1, with a tentative D call TRBD1 (5 bases). Germline V CDR1 and CDR2: WSHSY, SAAADI. The ends were cut back, 0 bases at V and 4 bases at J, with 10 bases in the middle. The length of the CDR3 is 15 residues.

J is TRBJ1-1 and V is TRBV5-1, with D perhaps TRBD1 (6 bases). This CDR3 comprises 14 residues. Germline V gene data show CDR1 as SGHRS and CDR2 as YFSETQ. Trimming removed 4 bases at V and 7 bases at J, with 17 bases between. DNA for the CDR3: TGCGCCAGCAGCCTCGGGACAACACAGGGTGAAGCTTTCTTT. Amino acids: CASSLGTTQGEAFF.

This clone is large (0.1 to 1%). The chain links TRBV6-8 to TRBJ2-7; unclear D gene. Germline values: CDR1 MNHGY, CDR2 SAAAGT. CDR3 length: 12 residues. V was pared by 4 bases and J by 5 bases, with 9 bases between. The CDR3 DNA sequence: TGTGCCAGCAGTTCCCCGAGGAACGAGCAGTACTTC. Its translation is CASSSPRNEQYF.

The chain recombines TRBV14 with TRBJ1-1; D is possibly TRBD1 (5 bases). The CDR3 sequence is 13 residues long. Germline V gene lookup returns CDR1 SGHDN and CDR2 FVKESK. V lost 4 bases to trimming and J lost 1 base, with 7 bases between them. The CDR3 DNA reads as TGTGCCAGCAGCCCAGGGACGAACACTGAAGCTTTCTTT. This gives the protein CASSPGTNTEAFF.

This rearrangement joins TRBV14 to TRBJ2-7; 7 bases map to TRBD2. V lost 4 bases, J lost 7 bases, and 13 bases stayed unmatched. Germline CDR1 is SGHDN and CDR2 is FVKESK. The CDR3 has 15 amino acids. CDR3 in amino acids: CASSLTWGGWSEQYF. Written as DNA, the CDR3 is TGTGCCAGCAGCCTTACATGGGGGGGTTGGAGTGAGCAGTACTTC.

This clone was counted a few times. The CDR3 DNA sequence: TGTGCCAGCAGTTCCGGGACGGCCTACTCCTACGAGCAGTACTTC. Protein: CASSSGTAYSYEQYF. The rearrangement uses TRBV11-3 and TRBJ2-7; the D gene could be TRBD1 or TRBD2 (5 bases each). V gave up 6 bases and J gave up 0 bases, with 15 bases separating them. CDR1 and CDR2 from the germline V gene are SGHNT and YENEEA. The CDR3 sequence is 15 residues long.

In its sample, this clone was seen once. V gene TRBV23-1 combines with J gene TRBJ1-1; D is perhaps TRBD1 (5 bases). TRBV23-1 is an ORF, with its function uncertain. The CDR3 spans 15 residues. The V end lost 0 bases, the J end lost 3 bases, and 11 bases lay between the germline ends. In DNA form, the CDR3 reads TGCGCCAGCAGTCAATCTTCGGGGGGACACACTGAAGCTTTCTTT. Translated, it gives CASSQSSGGHTEAFF.

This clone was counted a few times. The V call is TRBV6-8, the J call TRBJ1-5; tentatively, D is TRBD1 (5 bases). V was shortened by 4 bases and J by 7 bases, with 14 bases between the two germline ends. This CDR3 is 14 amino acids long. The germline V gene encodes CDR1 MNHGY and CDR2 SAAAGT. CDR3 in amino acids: CASSWGEGWQPQHF. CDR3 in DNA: TGTGCCAGCAGTTGGGGGGAGGGTTGGCAGCCCCAGCATTTT.

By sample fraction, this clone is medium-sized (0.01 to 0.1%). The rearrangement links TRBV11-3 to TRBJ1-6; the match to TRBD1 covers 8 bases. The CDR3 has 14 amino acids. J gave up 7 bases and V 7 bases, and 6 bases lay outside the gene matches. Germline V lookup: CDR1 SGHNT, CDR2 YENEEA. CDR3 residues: CASIRRGPNSPLHF. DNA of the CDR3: TGTGCCAGCATCCGCAGGGGGCCGAATTCACCCCTCCACTTT. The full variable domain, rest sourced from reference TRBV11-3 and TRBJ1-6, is EAGVVQSPRYKIIEKKQPVAFWCNPISGHNTLYWYLQNLGQGPELLIRYENEEAVDDSQLPKDRFSAERLKGVDSTLKIQPAELGDSAVYLCASIRRGPNSPLHFGNGTRLTVT.

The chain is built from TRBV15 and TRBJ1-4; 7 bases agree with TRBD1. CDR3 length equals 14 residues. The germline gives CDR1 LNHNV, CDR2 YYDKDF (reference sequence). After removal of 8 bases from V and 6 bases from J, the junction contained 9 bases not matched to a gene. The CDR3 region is CATSEGAGDEKLFF. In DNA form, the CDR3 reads TGTGCCACCTCAGAGGGGGCCGGGGATGAAAAACTGTTTTTT.

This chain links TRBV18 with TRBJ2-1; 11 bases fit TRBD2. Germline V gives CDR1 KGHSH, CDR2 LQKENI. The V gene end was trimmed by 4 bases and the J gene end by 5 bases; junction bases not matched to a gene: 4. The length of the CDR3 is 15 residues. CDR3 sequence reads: CASSLAGGPDNEQFF. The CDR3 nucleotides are TGTGCCAGCTCACTAGCGGGAGGGCCAGACAATGAGCAGTTCTTC.

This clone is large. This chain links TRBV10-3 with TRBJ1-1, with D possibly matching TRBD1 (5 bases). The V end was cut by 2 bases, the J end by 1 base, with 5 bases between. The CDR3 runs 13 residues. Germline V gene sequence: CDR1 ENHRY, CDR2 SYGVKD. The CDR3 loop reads CAISERGNTEAFF. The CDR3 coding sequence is TGTGCCATCAGTGAGAGGGGGAACACTGAAGCTTTCTTT.

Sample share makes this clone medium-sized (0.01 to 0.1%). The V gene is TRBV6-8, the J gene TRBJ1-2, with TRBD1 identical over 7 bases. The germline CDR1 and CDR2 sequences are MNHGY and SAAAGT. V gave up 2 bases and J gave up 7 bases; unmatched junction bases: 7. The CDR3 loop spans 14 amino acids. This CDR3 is CASSYLTGNPGYTF. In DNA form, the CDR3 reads TGTGCCAGCAGTTACCTGACAGGGAACCCTGGCTACACCTTC.

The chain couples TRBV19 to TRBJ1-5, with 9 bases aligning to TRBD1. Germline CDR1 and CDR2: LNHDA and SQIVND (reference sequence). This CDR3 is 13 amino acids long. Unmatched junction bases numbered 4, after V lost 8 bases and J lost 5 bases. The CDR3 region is CASEQGAYQPQHF. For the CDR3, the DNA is TGTGCCAGTGAACAGGGGGCTTATCAGCCCCAGCATTTT.

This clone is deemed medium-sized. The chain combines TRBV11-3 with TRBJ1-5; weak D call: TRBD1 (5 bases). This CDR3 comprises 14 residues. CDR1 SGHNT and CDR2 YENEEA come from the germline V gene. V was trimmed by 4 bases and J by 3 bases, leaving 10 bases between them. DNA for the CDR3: TGTGCCAGCAGCTCGGGACTCAACAATCAGCCCCAGCATTTT. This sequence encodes CASSSGLNNQPQHF.

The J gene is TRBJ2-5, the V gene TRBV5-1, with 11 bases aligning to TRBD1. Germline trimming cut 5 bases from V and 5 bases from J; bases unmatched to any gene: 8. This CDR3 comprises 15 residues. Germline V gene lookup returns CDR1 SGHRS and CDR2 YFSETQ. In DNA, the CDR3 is TGCGCCAGCAGTTCCGGGACAGGGGGGGTGGAGACCCAGTACTTC. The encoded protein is CASSSGTGGVETQYF.

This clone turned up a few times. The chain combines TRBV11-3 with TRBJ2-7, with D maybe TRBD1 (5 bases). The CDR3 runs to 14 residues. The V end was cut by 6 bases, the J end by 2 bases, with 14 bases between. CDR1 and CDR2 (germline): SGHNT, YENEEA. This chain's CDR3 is CASRLSGQAYEQYF. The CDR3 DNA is TGTGCCAGCAGGTTATCAGGGCAGGCCTACGAGCAGTACTTC.